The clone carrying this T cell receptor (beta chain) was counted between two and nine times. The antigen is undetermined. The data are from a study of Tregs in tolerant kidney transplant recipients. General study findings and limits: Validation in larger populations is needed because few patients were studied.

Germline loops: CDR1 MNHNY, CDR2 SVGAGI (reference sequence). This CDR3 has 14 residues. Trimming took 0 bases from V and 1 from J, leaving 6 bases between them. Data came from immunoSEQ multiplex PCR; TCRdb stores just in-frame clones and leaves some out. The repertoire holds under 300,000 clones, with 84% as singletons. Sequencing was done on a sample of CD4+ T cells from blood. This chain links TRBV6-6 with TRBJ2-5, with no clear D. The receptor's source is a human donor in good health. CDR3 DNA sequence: TGTGCCAGCAGTTACTCGAAAAGCCAAGAGACCCAGTACTTC. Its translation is CASSYSKSQETQYF.